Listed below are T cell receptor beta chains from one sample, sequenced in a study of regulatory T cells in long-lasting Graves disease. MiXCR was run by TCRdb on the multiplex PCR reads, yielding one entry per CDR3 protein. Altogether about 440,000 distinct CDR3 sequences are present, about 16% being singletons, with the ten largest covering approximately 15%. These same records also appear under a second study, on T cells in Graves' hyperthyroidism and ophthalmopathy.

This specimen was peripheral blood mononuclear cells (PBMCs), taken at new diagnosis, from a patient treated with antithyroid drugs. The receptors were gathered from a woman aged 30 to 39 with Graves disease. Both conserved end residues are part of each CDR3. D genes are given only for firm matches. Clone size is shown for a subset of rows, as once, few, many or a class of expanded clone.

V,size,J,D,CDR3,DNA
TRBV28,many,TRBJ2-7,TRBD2,CASSLAGGAGIYEQYF,TGTGCCAGCAGTTTAGCGGGGGGGGCGGGAATCTACGAGCAGTACTTC
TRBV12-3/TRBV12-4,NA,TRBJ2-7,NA,CASSGTMTYEQYF,TGTGCCAGCAGCGGGACGATGACCTACGAGCAGTACTTC
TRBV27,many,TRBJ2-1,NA,CASSLSGNNEQFF,TGTGCCAGCAGTTTAAGTGGAAACAATGAGCAGTTCTTC
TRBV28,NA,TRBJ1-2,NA,CASTRESYGYTF,TGTGCCAGCACCCGAGAGAGCTATGGCTACACCTTC
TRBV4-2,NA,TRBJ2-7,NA,CASSQGGLDLGYEQYF,TGTGCCAGCAGCCAAGGTGGGCTCGATCTCGGCTACGAGCAGTACTTC
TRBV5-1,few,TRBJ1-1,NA,CASRSQMNTEAFF,TGCGCCAGCAGATCACAGATGAACACTGAAGCTTTCTTT
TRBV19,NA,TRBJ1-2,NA,CASSIAGEYGYTF,TGTGCCAGTAGTATTGCGGGGGAGTATGGCTACACCTTC
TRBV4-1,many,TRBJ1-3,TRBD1,CASSQARGDRDANTIYF,TGCGCCAGCAGCCAAGCCCGAGGTGACAGGGATGCAAACACCATATATTTT
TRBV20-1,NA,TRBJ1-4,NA,CSASSATNEKLFF,TGCAGTGCTAGTTCTGCAACTAATGAAAAACTGTTTTTT
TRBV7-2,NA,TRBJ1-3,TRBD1,CASSLDRGYGNTIYF,TGTGCCAGCAGCTTAGACAGGGGTTATGGAAACACCATATATTTT
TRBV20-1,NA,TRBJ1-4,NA,CSASKGTNEKLFF,TGCAGTGCTAGTAAGGGGACTAATGAAAAACTGTTTTTT
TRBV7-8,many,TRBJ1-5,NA,CASSHRDMVRNQPQHF,TGTGCCAGCAGCCACCGGGACATGGTCCGCAATCAGCCCCAGCATTTT
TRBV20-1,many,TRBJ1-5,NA,CSASEQGNQPQHF,TGCAGTGCTAGTGAACAGGGCAATCAGCCCCAGCATTTT
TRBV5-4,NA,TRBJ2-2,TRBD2,CASSQAGLGGGELFF,TGTGCCAGCAGCCAAGCGGGACTGGGAGGTGGGGAGCTGTTTTTT
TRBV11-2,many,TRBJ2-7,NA,CASSPLLTGLYEQYF,TGTGCCAGCAGCCCTCTACTCACGGGGCTCTACGAGCAGTACTTC
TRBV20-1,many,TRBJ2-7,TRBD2,CSASPLAGGLSHEQYF,TGCAGTGCTAGCCCCCTAGCGGGAGGATTGAGTCACGAGCAGTACTTC
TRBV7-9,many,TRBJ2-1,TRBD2,CASQGLAVYNEQFF,TGTGCCAGCCAGGGACTAGCGGTATACAATGAGCAGTTCTTC
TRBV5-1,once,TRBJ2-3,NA,CASSLSQGGDTQYF,TGCGCCAGCAGCTTGTCCCAGGGCGGAGATACGCAGTATTTT
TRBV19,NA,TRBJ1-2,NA,CASSTKTGLANYGYTF,TGTGCCAGTAGTACCAAGACAGGCCTCGCTAACTATGGCTACACCTTC
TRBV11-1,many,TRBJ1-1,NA,CASSSRWALARTEAFF,TGTGCCAGCAGCTCACGGTGGGCCCTTGCGCGCACTGAAGCTTTCTTT
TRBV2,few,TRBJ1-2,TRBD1,CASGQGYGCTF,TGTGCCAGCGGACAGGGCTATGGCTGCACCTTC
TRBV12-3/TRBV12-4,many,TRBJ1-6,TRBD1,CASSPPTGGHSPLHF,TGTGCCAGCAGTCCACCGACAGGGGGGCATTCACCCCTCCACTTT
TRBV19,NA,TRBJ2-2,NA,CASLSTGELFF,TGTGCCAGTTTGTCCACCGGGGAGCTGTTTTTT
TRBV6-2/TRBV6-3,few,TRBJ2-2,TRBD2,CASSERGPGGELFF,TGTGCCAGCAGTGAGCGGGGGCCGGGCGGGGAGCTGTTTTTT
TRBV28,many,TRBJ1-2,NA,CASSLMTYGYTF,TGTGCCAGCAGTTTAATGACCTATGGCTACACCTTC
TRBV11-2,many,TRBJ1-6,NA,CASSPTTVNSPLHF,TGTGCCAGCAGCCCGACGACAGTCAATTCACCCCTCCACTTT
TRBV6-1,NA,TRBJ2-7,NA,CASQIRKDPYEQYF,TGTGCCAGCCAAATAAGGAAAGACCCCTACGAGCAGTACTTC
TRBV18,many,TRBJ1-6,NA,CASSPTAAEINSPLHF,TGTGCCAGCTCACCTACCGCGGCAGAGATTAATTCACCCCTCCACTTT
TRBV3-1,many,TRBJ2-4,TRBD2,CASSQGLAGGGAKNIQYF,TGTGCCAGCAGCCAAGGGCTAGCGGGAGGTGGGGCCAAAAACATTCAGTACTTC
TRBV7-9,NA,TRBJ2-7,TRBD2,CASSLGAPSGHTKEQYF,TGTGCCAGCAGCTTAGGAGCCCCTAGCGGGCACACTAAAGAGCAGTACTTC
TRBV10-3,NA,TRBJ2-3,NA,CAISERTQNTDTQYF,TGTGCCATCAGTGAGCGGACTCAAAACACAGATACGCAGTATTTT
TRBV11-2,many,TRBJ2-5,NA,CASRTPKGGETQYF,TGTGCCAGCAGGACCCCTAAGGGGGGGGAGACCCAGTACTTC
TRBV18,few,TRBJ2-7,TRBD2,CASSPGRETYEQYF,TGTGCCAGCTCACCGGGGCGGGAGACTTACGAGCAGTACTTC
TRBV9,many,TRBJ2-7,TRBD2,CASSVEGTTVYEQYF,TGTGCCAGCAGCGTTGAGGGGACTACTGTCTACGAGCAGTACTTC
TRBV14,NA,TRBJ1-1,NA,CASSASKGFTEAFF,TGTGCCAGCAGCGCATCAAAGGGGTTCACTGAAGCTTTCTTT
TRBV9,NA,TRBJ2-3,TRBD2,CASSVGLVGFTMTDTQYF,TGTGCCAGCAGCGTTGGACTAGTGGGTTTCACGATGACAGATACGCAGTATTTT
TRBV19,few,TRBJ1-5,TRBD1,CASSFSGTGDNQPQHF,TGTGCCAGTAGTTTCTCCGGGACAGGGGACAATCAGCCCCAGCATTTT
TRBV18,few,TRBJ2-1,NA,CASSPGLTGNEQFF,TGTGCCAGCTCACCCGGACTAACCGGCAATGAGCAGTTCTTC
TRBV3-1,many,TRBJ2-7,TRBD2,CASSQDSWLAGFSYEQYF,TGTGCCAGCAGCCAAGATAGTTGGCTAGCGGGATTCTCCTACGAGCAGTACTTC
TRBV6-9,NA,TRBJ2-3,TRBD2,CASSPPAGVIDTQYF,TGTGCCAGCAGTCCCCCAGCGGGAGTGATCGATACGCAGTATTTT
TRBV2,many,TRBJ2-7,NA,CASSESRGRYYEQYF,TGTGCCAGCAGTGAAAGCAGGGGACGGTACTACGAGCAGTACTTC
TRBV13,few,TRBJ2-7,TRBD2,CASSLGGTSGSTYEQYF,TGTGCCAGCAGCTTAGGGGGGACTAGCGGGTCTACCTACGAGCAGTACTTC
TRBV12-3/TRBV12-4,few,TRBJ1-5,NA,CASSDSRIGGNQPQHF,TGTGCCAGCAGTGACTCTAGGATAGGGGGCAATCAGCCCCAGCATTTT
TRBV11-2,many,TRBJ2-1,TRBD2,CASRALAGGPYNEQFF,TGTGCCAGCAGAGCACTAGCGGGAGGGCCCTACAATGAGCAGTTCTTC
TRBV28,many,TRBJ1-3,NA,CATTGTGNTIYF,TGTGCCACTACAGGGACTGGAAACACCATATATTTT
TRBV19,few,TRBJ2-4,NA,CASSNVEGWNIQYF,TGTGCCAGTAGTAATGTGGAGGGCTGGAACATTCAGTACTTC
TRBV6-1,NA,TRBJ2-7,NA,CASSGVRQYEQYF,TGTGCCAGCAGTGGGGTCCGTCAGTACGAGCAGTACTTC
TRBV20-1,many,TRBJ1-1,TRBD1,CSAGGTGAMNTEAFF,TGCAGTGCTGGGGGGACAGGGGCCATGAACACTGAAGCTTTCTTT
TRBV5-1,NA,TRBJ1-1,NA,CASSFTDTEAFF,TGCGCCAGCAGCTTTACAGACACTGAAGCTTTCTTT
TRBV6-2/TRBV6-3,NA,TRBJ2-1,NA,CASSPSGGTYNEQFF,TGTGCCAGCAGCCCTAGTGGGGGAACCTACAATGAGCAGTTCTTC
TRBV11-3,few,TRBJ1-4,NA,CASSFSVVGTNEKLLF,TGTGCCAGCAGCTTCAGTGTCGTGGGGACTAATGAAAAACTGCTTTTT
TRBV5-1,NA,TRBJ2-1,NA,CASSLAGNYNEQFF,TGCGCCAGCAGCTTGGCCGGGAATTACAATGAGCAGTTCTTC